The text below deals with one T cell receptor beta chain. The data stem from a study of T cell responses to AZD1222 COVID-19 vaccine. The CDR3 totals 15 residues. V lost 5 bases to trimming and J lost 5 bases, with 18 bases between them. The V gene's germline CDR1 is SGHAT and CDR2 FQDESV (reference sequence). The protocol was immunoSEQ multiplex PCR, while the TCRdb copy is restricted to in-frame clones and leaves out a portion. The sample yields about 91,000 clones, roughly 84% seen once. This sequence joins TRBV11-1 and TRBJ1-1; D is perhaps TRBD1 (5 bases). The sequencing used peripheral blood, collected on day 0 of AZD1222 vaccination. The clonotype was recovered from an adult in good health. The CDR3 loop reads CASSPKGWSRTEAFF. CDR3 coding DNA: TGTGCCAGCAGCCCGAAGGGGTGGTCACGGACTGAAGCTTTCTTT.